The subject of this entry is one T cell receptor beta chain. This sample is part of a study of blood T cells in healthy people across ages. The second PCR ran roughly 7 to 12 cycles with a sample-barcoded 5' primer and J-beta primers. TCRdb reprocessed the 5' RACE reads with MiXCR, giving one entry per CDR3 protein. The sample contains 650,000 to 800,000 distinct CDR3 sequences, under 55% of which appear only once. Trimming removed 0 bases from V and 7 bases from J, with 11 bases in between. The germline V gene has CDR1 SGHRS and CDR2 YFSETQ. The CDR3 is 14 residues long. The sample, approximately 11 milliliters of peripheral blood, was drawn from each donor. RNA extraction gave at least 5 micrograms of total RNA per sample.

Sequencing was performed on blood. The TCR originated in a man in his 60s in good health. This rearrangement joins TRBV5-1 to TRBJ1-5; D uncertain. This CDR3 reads CASSLDGGRQPQHF. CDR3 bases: TGCGCCAGCAGCTTGGACGGCGGCAGGCAGCCCCAGCATTTT.